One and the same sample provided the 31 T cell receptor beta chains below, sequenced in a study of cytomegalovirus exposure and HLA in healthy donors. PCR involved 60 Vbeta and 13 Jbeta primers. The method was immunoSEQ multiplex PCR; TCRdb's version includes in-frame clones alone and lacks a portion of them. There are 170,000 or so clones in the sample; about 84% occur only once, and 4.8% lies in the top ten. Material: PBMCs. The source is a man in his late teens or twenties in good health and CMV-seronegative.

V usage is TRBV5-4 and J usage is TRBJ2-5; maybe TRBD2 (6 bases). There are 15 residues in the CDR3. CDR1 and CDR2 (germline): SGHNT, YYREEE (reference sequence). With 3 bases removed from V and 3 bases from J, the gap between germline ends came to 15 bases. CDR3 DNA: TGTGCCAGCAGCTCCAACCCGGGAGCTGAAGAGACCCAGTACTTC. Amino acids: CASSSNPGAEETQYF.

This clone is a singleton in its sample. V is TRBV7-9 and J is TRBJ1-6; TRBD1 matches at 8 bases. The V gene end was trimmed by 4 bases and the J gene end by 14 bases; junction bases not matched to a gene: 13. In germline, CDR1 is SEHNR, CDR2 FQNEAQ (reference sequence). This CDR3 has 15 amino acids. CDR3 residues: CASSSPGQAFGALHF. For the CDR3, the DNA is TGTGCCAGCAGCTCACCGGGACAGGCGTTTGGGGCCCTCCACTTT.

The CDR3 spells CASMGYRGPGELFF. CDR3 in DNA: TGTGCCAGCATGGGGTATAGGGGTCCCGGGGAGCTGTTTTTT. The chain couples TRBV7-6 to TRBJ2-2; maybe TRBD1 (5 bases). The CDR3 has 14 amino acids. Germline V gene data show CDR1 as SGHVS and CDR2 as FNYEAQ. V was shortened by 7 bases and J by 6 bases, with 15 bases between the two germline ends.

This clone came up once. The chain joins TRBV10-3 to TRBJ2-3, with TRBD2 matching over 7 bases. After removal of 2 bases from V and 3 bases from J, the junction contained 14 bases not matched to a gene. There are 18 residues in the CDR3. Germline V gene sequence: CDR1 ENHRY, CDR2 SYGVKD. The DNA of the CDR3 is TGTGCCATCAGTGAGCTCACACGCCGCGGGGGACGGACAGATACGCAGTATTTT. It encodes CAISELTRRGGRTDTQYF.

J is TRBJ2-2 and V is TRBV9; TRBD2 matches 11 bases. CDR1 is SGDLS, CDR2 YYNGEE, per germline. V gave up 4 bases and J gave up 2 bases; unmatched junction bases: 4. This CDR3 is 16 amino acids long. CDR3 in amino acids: CASSQTSGSNTGELFF. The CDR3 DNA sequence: TGTGCCAGCAGCCAAACTAGCGGGAGTAACACCGGGGAGCTGTTTTTT.

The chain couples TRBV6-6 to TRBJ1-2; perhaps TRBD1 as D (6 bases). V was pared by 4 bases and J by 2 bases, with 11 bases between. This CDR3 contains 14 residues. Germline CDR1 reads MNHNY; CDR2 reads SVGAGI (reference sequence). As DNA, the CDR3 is TGTGCCAGCAGTTTAACGACAGGAAACTATGGCTACACCTTC. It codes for CASSLTTGNYGYTF.

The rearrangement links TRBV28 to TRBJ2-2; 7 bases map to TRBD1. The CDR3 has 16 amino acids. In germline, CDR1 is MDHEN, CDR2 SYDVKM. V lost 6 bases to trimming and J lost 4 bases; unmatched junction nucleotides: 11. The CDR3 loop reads CASSLLWGQRTGELFF. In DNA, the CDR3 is TGTGCCAGCAGCCTACTCTGGGGACAGCGCACCGGGGAGCTGTTTTTT.

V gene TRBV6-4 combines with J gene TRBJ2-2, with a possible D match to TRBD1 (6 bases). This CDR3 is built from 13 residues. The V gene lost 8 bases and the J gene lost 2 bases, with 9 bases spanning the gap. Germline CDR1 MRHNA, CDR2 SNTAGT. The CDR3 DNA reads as TGTGCCAGCCGGGACACCAACACCGGGGAGCTGTTTTTT. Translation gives CASRDTNTGELFF.

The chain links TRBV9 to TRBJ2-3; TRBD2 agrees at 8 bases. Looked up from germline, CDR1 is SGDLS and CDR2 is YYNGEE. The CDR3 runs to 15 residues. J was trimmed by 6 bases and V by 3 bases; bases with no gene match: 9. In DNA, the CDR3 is TGTGCCAGCAGCGAGGGACCTAGCGGGTGGGATACGCAGTATTTT. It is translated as CASSEGPSGWDTQYF.

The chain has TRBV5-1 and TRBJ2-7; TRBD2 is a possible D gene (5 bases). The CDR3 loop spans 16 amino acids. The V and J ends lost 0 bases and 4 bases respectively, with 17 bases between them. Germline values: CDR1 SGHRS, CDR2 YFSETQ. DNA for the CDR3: TGCGCCAGCAGCTTGGTCTCGGATCCGGAGGCATACGAGCAGTACTTC. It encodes CASSLVSDPEAYEQYF.

The CDR3 reads CASSLGQATDTQYF. DNA of the CDR3: TGTGCCAGCAGTTTAGGACAAGCCACAGATACGCAGTATTTT. The chain combines TRBV27 with TRBJ2-3; D may be TRBD1 (5 bases). This CDR3 spans 14 amino acids. The germline V gene encodes CDR1 MNHEY and CDR2 SMNVEV (reference sequence). Deletions cut 2 bases from V and 2 bases from J, with 8 bases between.

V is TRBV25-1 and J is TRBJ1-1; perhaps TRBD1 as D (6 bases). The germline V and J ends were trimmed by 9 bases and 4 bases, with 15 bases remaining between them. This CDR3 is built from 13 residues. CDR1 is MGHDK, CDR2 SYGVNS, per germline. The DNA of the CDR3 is TGTGCCAGTTCCCGTGGGGGCTTCACTGAAGCTTTCTTT. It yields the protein CASSRGGFTEAFF.

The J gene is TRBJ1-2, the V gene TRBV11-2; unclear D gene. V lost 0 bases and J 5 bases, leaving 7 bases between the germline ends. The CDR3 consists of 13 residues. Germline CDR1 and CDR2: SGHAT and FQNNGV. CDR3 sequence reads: CASSLDPGYGYTF. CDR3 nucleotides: TGTGCCAGCAGCTTAGATCCGGGGTATGGCTACACCTTC.

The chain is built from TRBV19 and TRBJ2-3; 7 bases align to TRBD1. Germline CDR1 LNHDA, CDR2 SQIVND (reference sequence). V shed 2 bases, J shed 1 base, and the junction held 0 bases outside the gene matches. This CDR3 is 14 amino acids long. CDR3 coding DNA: TGTGCCAGTAGTATACAGGGGGGCACAGATACGCAGTATTTT. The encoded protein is CASSIQGGTDTQYF.

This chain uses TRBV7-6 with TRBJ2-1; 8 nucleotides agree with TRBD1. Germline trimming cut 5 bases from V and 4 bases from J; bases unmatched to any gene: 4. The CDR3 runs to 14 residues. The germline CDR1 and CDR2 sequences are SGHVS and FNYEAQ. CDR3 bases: TGTGCCAGCAGCACAGGGGGTGGTTACAATGAGCAGTTCTTC. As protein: CASSTGGGYNEQFF.

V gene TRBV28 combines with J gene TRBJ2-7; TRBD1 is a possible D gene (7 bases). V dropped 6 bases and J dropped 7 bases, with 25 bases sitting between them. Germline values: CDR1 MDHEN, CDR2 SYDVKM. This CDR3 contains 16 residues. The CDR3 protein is CASSSLGRGDRGEQYF. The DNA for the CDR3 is TGTGCCAGCAGCAGTTTGGGCAGGGGGGATCGGGGGGAGCAGTACTTC.

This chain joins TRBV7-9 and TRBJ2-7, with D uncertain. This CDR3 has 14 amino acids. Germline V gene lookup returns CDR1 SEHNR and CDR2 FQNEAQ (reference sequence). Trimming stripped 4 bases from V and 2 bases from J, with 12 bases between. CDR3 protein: CASSSTNIPYEQYF. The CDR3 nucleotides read TGTGCCAGCAGCTCCACCAACATCCCCTACGAGCAGTACTTC.

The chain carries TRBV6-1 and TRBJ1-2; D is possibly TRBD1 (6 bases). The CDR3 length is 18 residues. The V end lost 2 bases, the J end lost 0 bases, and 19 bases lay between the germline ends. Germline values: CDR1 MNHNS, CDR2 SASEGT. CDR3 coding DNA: TGTGCCAGCAGTGAATTTACAGGGTGGGCGCAGGCTAACTATGGCTACACCTTC. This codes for CASSEFTGWAQANYGYTF.

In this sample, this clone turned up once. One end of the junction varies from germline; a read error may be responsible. CDR3 DNA sequence: TGCGCAACTAGCGGGGGGGGACACAATGAGCAGTTCTTC. Protein: CATSGGGHNEQFF. The genes are TRBV19 and TRBJ2-1, with TRBD2 matching over 13 bases. The CDR3 is 13 amino acids. Germline V gene lookup returns CDR1 LNHDA and CDR2 SQIVND (reference sequence).

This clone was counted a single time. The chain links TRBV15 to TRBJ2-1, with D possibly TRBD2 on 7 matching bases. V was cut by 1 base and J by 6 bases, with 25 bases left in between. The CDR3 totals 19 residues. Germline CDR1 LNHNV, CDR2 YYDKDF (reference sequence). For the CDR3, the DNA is TGTGCCACCAGCAGAGCTAGCAGGGGTGAGCGGGACGGCTTCAATGAGCAGTTCTTC. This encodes CATSRASRGERDGFNEQFF.

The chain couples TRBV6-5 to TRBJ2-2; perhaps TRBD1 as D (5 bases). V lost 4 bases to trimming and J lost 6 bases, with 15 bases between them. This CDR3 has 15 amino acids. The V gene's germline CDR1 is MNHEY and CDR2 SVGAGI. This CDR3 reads CASSSRTFTAGELFF. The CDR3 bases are TGTGCCAGCAGTTCCAGGACATTTACCGCCGGGGAGCTGTTTTTT.

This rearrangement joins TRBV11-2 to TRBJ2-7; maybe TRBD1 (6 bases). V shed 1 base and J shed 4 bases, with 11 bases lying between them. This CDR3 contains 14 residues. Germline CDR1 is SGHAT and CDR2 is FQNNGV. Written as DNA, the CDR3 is TGTGCCAGCAGCTTAGGCTCAGGGGTGTACGAGCAGTACTTC. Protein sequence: CASSLGSGVYEQYF.

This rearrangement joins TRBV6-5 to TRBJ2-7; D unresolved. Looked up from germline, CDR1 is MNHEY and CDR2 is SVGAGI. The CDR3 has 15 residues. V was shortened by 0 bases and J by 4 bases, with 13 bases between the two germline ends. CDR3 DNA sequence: TGTGCCAGCAGTTACTCTGCAGGCCTGCCTTACGAGCAGTACTTC. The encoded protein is CASSYSAGLPYEQYF.

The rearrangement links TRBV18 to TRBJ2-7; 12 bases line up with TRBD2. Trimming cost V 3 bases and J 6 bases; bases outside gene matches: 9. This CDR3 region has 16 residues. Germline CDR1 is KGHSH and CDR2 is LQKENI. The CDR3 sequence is CASSPRASGGVIEQYF. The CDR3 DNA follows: TGTGCCAGCTCACCTCGGGCTAGCGGGGGGGTGATCGAGCAGTACTTC.

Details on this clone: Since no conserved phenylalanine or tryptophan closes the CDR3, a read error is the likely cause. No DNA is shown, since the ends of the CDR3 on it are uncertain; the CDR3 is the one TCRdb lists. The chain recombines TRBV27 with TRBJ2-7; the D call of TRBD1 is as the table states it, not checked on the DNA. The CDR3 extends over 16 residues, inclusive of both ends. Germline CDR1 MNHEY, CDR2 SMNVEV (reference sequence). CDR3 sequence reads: CASTSSELGWTGGISL.

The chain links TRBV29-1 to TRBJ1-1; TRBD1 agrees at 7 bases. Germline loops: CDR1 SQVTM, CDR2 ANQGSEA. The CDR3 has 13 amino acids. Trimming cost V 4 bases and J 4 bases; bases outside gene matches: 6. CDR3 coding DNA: TGCAGCGTTGTTGGACAGGTTGGCACTGAAGCTTTCTTT. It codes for CSVVGQVGTEAFF.

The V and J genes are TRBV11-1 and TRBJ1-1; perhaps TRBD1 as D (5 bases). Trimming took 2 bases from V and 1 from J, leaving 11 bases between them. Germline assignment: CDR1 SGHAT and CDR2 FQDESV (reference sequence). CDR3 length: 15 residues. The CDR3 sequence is CASSLQGGANTEAFF. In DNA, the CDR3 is TGTGCCAGCAGCTTACAGGGTGGGGCGAACACTGAAGCTTTCTTT.

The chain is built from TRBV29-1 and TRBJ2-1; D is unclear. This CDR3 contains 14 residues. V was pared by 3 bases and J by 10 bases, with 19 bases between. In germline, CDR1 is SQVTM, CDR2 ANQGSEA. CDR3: CSVDVSTHYGEQFF. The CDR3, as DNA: TGCAGCGTTGACGTGTCTACCCACTACGGGGAGCAGTTCTTC.

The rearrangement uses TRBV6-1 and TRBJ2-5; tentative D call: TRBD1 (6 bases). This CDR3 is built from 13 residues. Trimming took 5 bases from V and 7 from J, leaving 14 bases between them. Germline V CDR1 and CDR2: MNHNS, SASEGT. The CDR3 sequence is CASSQTGRGTQYF. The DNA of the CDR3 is TGTGCCAGCAGTCAGACAGGTCGGGGGACCCAGTACTTC.

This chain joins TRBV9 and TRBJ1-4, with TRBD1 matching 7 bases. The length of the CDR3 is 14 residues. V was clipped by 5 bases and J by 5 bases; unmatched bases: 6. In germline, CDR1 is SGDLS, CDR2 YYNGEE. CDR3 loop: CASSEGTVNEKLFF. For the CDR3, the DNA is TGTGCCAGCAGTGAAGGGACAGTCAATGAAAAACTGTTTTTT.

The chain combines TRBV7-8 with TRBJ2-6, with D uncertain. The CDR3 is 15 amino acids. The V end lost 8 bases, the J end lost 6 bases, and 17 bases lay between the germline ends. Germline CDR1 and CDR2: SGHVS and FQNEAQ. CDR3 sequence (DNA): TGTGCCAGCGGTCCTAGGCTTTCGTCGGCCAACGTCCTGACTTTC. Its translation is CASGPRLSSANVLTF.